Each of the 20 T cell receptor beta chains below was sequenced from the same sample in a study of shared clonotypes between healthy human individuals. Generated by immunoSEQ multiplex PCR, the TCRdb table keeps only in-frame clones and is missing some. The sample lists 70,000 to 95,000 clones, roughly two thirds occurring once. Sequencing input: memory CD8+ T cells sorted from blood. Subset: CD45RO+ cells pooled with CCR7-negative TemRA cells. The receptors were sampled from a man younger than 45 in good health.

Details on this clone: A much bigger clone sits one base away, suggesting this may be a read error. The identical CDR3 is also encoded by other nucleotide sequences in the sample. The chain combines TRBV4-3 with TRBJ1-5; perhaps TRBD1 as D (6 bases). The CDR3 has 15 amino acids. CDR1 is LGHNA and CDR2 is YSLEER in the germline V gene. The V end was cut by 0 bases, the J end by 1 base, with 7 bases between. The CDR3, as DNA: TGCGCCAGCAGCCAAGATCAGGGGAGCAATCAGCCCCAGCATTTT. It is translated as CASSQDQGSNQPQHF.

This rearrangement joins TRBV15 to TRBJ2-3; D unresolved. The CDR3 totals 15 residues. Trimming stripped 0 bases from V and 6 bases from J, with 13 bases between. Germline V gene data show CDR1 as LNHNV and CDR2 as YYDKDF (reference sequence). CDR3 sequence: CATSRDKRLGDTQYF. CDR3 nucleotides: TGTGCCACCAGCAGAGATAAGCGTCTGGGGGATACGCAGTATTTT.

This clone was seen a few times. The chain recombines TRBV28 with TRBJ2-1; D is uncertain. Germline V CDR1 and CDR2: MDHEN, SYDVKM. CDR3 length equals 16 residues. Trimming pared 1 base from V and 0 bases from J, leaving 10 bases between. This CDR3 reads CASSLSGLSSYNEQFF. CDR3 nucleotide sequence: TGTGCCAGCAGTTTATCGGGCCTTAGCTCCTACAATGAGCAGTTCTTC.

The chain has TRBV7-9 and TRBJ2-2; no clear D gene. The CDR3 runs 12 residues. V was trimmed by 11 bases and J by 3 bases, leaving 10 bases between them. The V gene's germline CDR1 is SEHNR and CDR2 FQNEAQ (reference sequence). This CDR3 reads CADQTDTGELFF. The CDR3 coding sequence is TGTGCCGACCAGACTGACACCGGGGAGCTGTTTTTT.

The chain couples TRBV5-1 to TRBJ2-7, with a weak D call TRBD1 (6 bases). Per germline, CDR1 SGHRS and CDR2 YFSETQ. Between the trimmed V and J ends, which lost 4 bases and 2 bases, there was a span of 13 bases. This CDR3 has 14 amino acids. In DNA, the CDR3 is TGCGCCAGCAGCACGAGCAGGGGAACCTACGAGCAGTACTTC. The encoded protein is CASSTSRGTYEQYF.

The J gene is TRBJ1-1, the V gene TRBV2; no reliable D call. The CDR3 covers 13 residues. Germline-derived CDR1 and CDR2 are SNHLY and FYNNEI. Between the trimmed V and J ends, which lost 7 bases and 0 bases, there was a span of 9 bases. CDR3 in DNA: TGTGCCAGCACAAGCTATATGAACACTGAAGCTTTCTTT. It translates to CASTSYMNTEAFF.

This rearrangement joins TRBV29-1 to TRBJ2-3; 9 bases map to TRBD2. The V gene's germline CDR1 is SQVTM and CDR2 ANQGSEA. Germline trimming cut 7 bases from V and 0 bases from J; bases unmatched to any gene: 2. The CDR3 consists of 13 residues. Written as DNA, the CDR3 is TGCAGCGCTAGCGGGACTAGCACAGATACGCAGTATTTT. It translates to CSASGTSTDTQYF.

This clone was picked up many times. The rearrangement links TRBV7-9 to TRBJ1-1; unclear D gene. The length of the CDR3 is 12 residues. In germline, CDR1 is SEHNR, CDR2 FQNEAQ (reference sequence). V was trimmed by 6 bases and J by 3 bases, leaving 8 bases between them. DNA for the CDR3: TGTGCCAGCAGTCGAGGGTACACTGAAGCTTTCTTT. Translating it yields CASSRGYTEAFF.

This clone was picked up a small number of times. The chain has TRBV6-1 and TRBJ1-2, with D hard to call. The V gene lost 7 bases and the J gene lost 4 bases, with 10 bases spanning the gap. Germline V gene data show CDR1 as MNHNS and CDR2 as SASEGT. This CDR3 comprises 12 residues. The CDR3 bases are TGTGCCAGCATGGGGAGTCTCTATGGCTACACCTTC. It encodes CASMGSLYGYTF.

This clone was picked up many times. J is TRBJ2-1 and V is TRBV29-1, with D uncertain. The CDR3 loop spans 15 amino acids. V lost 2 bases, J lost 2 bases, and 13 bases lay in between. In germline, CDR1 is SQVTM, CDR2 ANQGSEA. CDR3 protein: CSVETNGRTYNEQFF. The CDR3 DNA is TGCAGCGTTGAAACGAATGGCAGAACCTACAATGAGCAGTTCTTC.

The chain is built from TRBV9 and TRBJ2-3; 13 positions match TRBD2. The J segment lost 2 bases and the V segment lost 4 bases, leaving 16 bases of the junction unmatched. CDR1 is SGDLS and CDR2 is YYNGEE in the germline V gene. The CDR3 covers 20 residues. The chain's CDR3 is CASSPHVMGLAGQPTDTQYF. CDR3 sequence (DNA): TGTGCCAGCAGCCCCCATGTGATGGGACTAGCGGGACAACCCACAGATACGCAGTATTTT. Together with reference TRBV9 and TRBJ2-3, the CDR3 gives the full variable domain: DSGVTQTPKHLITATGQRVTLRCSPRSGDLSVYWYQQSLDQGLQFLIQYYNGEERAKGNILERFSAQQFPDLHSELNLSSLELGDSALYFCASSPHVMGLAGQPTDTQYFGPGTRLTVL.

The rearrangement links TRBV18 to TRBJ2-5; D is undetermined. Germline V gives CDR1 KGHSH, CDR2 LQKENI. CDR3 length: 12 amino acids. Between the trimmed V and J ends, which lost 2 bases and 5 bases, there was a span of 6 bases. The CDR3 loop is CASSPFGETQYF. The CDR3 region has the DNA TGTGCCAGCTCACCATTTGGGGAGACCCAGTACTTC.

A few counts support this clone. The rearrangement uses TRBV2 and TRBJ1-2; D not certain. Trimming removed 7 bases at V and 3 bases at J, with 15 bases between. The CDR3 has 14 residues. Germline V lookup: CDR1 SNHLY, CDR2 FYNNEI. CDR3 sequence reads: CASNTRTSDYGYTF. DNA of the CDR3: TGTGCCAGCAATACACGGACGTCCGACTATGGCTACACCTTC.

J is TRBJ2-7 and V is TRBV7-2; D call uncertain. Germline V CDR1 and CDR2: SGHTA, FQGNSA. Trimming removed 1 base from V and 6 bases from J, with 10 bases in between. The CDR3 spans 13 residues. CDR3 in DNA: TGTGCCAGCAGCTTAGAGTCCTTCACCGAGCAGTACTTC. This codes for CASSLESFTEQYF. Full variable domain (remainder filled in from reference TRBV7-2 and TRBJ2-7): GAGVSQSPSNKVTEKGKDVELRCDPISGHTALYWYRQSLGQGLEFLIYFQGNSAPDKSGLPSDRFSAERTGGSVSTLTIQRTQQEDSAVYLCASSLESFTEQYFGPGTRLTVT.

This clone appeared a single time. The gene calls are TRBV14 and TRBJ2-1; 11 nucleotides line up with TRBD2. CDR1 is SGHDN, CDR2 FVKESK, per germline. With V trimmed by 3 bases and J by 6 bases, 7 bases remained unmatched. The CDR3 is 16 residues long. CDR3 loop: CASSHLLAGDFNEQFF. As DNA, the CDR3 is TGTGCCAGCAGCCATCTACTAGCGGGAGACTTCAATGAGCAGTTCTTC. Full variable domain (missing parts from reference TRBV14 and TRBJ2-1): EAGVTQFPSHSVIEKGQTVTLRCDPISGHDNLYWYRRVMGKEIKFLLHFVKESKQDESGMPNNRFLAERTGGTYSTLKVQPAELEDSGVYFCASSHLLAGDFNEQFFGPGTRLTVL.

The J gene is TRBJ2-5, the V gene TRBV6-1, with 10 bases aligning to TRBD2. Germline CDR1 MNHNS, CDR2 SASEGT. The CDR3 is made up of 15 amino acids. The J segment lost 4 bases and the V segment lost 3 bases, leaving 5 bases of the junction unmatched. For the CDR3, the DNA is TGTGCCAGCAGTGACTCAGCGGGAGGGCCAGAGACCCAGTACTTC. Encoded protein: CASSDSAGGPETQYF.

This clone was recorded a few times. The chain has TRBV5-1 and TRBJ2-3, with D perhaps given as TRBD1 or TRBD2 (5 bases each). The germline V and J ends were trimmed by 4 bases and 4 bases, with 19 bases remaining between them. Per germline, CDR1 SGHRS and CDR2 YFSETQ. The CDR3 is made up of 16 amino acids. CDR3 DNA sequence: TGCGCCAGCAGCCCTGTAGGGACCGACGTGGCAGATACGCAGTATTTT. This translates into CASSPVGTDVADTQYF.

This chain joins TRBV27 and TRBJ2-5; 9 positions agree with TRBD2. J lost 4 bases, V lost 2 bases, and 11 bases had no gene match. This CDR3 contains 17 residues. Germline CDR1 reads MNHEY; CDR2 reads SMNVEV (reference sequence). The CDR3 here is CASSLGISGSFVETQYF. DNA for the CDR3: TGTGCCAGCAGTTTAGGGATTAGCGGGAGTTTCGTAGAGACCCAGTACTTC.

The chain joins TRBV25-1 to TRBJ2-1, with a tentative D call TRBD2 (5 bases). V shed 7 bases and J shed 0 bases, with 22 bases lying between them. Germline V gene data show CDR1 as MGHDK and CDR2 as SYGVNS. This CDR3 is 18 amino acids long. The CDR3 is CASNGVLPGNRSYNEQFF. The DNA for the CDR3 is TGTGCCAGCAACGGGGTCCTTCCCGGTAATCGCTCCTACAATGAGCAGTTCTTC.

The genes are TRBV25-1 and TRBJ2-7; D is uncertain. CDR1 and CDR2 from the germline V gene are MGHDK and SYGVNS. This CDR3 spans 15 amino acids. The V gene lost 3 bases and the J gene lost 6 bases, with 18 bases spanning the gap. The CDR3 spells CASSDQTLGHGEQYF. The CDR3 nucleotides are TGTGCCAGCAGTGACCAGACCCTTGGGCATGGCGAGCAGTACTTC.